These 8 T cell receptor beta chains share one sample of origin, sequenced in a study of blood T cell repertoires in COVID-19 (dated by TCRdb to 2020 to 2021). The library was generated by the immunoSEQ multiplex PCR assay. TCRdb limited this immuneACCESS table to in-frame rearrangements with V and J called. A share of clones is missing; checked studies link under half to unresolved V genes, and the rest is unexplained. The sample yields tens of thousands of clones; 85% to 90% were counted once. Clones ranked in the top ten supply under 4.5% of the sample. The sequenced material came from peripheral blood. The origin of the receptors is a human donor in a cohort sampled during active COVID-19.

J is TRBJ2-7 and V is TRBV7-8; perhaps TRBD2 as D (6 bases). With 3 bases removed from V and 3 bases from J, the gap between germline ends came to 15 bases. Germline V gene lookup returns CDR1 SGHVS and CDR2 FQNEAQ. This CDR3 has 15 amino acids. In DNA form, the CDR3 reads TGTGCCAGCAGCTTGCTGGGGGGTTCCGTCTACGAGCAGTACTTC. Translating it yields CASSLLGGSVYEQYF.

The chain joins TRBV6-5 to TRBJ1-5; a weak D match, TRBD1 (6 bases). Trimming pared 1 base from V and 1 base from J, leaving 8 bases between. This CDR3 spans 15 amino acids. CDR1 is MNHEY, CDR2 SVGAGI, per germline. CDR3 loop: CASSYFRGSNQPQHF. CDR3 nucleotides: TGTGCCAGCAGTTACTTCAGGGGAAGCAATCAGCCCCAGCATTTT.

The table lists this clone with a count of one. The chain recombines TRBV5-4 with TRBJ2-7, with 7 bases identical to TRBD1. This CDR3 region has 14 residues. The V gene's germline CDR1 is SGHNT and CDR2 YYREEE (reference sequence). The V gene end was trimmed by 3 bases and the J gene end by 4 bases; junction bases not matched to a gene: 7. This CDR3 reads CASSSSGQRYEQYF. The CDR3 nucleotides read TGTGCCAGCAGCTCCTCGGGACAGAGGTACGAGCAGTACTTC. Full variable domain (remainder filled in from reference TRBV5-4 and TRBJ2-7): ETGVTQSPTHLIKTRGQQVTLRCSSQSGHNTVSWYQQALGQGPQFIFQYYREEENGRGNFPPRFSGLQFPNYSSELNVNALELDDSALYLCASSSSGQRYEQYFGPGTRLTVT.

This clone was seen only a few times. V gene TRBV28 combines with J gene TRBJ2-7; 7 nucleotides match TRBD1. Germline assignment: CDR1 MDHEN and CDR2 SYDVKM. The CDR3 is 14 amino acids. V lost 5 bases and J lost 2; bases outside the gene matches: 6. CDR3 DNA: TGTGCCAGCAGTATATCCGGGACAGCCTACGAGCAGTACTTC. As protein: CASSISGTAYEQYF. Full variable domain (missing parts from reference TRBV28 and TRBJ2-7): DVKVTQSSRYLVKRTGEKVFLECVQDMDHENMFWYRQDPGLGLRLIYFSYDVKMKEKGDIPEGYSVSREKKERFSLILESASTNQTSMYLCASSISGTAYEQYFGPGTRLTVT.

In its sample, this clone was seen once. This CDR3 is CASTGRGHQPQHF. CDR3 bases: TGTGCCAGTACCGGCAGGGGGCATCAGCCCCAGCATTTT. The V gene is TRBV19, the J gene TRBJ1-5; 8 nucleotides align to TRBD1. This CDR3 comprises 13 residues. The germline CDR1 and CDR2 sequences are LNHDA and SQIVND (reference sequence). With V trimmed by 7 bases and J by 5 bases, 4 bases remained unmatched.

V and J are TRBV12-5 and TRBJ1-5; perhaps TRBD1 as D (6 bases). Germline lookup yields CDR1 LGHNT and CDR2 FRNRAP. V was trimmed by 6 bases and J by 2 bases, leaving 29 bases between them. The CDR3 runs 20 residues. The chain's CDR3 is CASGSQKVDRLFQGNQPQHF. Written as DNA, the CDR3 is TGTGCTAGTGGGTCCCAGAAGGTAGACAGGCTCTTCCAGGGCAATCAGCCCCAGCATTTT. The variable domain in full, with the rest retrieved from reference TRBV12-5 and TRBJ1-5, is DARVTQTPRHKVTEMGQEVTMRCQPILGHNTVFWYRQTMMQGLELLAYFRNRAPLDDSGMPKDRFSAEMPDATLATLKIQPSEPRDSAVYFCASGSQKVDRLFQGNQPQHFGDGTRLSIL.

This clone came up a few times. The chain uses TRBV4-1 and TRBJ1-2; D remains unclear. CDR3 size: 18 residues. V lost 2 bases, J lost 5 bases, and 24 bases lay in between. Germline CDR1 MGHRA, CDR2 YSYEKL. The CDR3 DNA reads TGCGCCAGCAGCCAACCCTCCGGCTGGGCAGGCCAGAAGTATGGCTACACCTTC. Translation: CASSQPSGWAGQKYGYTF.

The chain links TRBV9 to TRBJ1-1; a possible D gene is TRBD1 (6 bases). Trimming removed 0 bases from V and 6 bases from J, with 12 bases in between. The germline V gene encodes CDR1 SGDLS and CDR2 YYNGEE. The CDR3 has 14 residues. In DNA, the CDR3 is TGTGCCAGCAGCGTAGAGGGGGGGGAGTCTGAAGCTTTCTTT. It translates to CASSVEGGESEAFF.